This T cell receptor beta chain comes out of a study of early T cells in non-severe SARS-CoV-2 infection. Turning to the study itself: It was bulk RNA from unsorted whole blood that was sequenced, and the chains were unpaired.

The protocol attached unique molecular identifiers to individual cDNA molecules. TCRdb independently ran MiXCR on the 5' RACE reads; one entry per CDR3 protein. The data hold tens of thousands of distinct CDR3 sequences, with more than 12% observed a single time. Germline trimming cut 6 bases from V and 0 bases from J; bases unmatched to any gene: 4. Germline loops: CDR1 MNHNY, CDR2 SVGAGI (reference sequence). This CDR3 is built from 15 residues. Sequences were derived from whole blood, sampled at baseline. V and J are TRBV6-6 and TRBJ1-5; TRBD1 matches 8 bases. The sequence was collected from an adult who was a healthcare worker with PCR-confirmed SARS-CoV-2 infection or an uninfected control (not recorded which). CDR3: CASSRGRDSNQPQHF. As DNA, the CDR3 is TGTGCCAGCAGCAGGGGGCGGGATAGCAATCAGCCCCAGCATTTT.